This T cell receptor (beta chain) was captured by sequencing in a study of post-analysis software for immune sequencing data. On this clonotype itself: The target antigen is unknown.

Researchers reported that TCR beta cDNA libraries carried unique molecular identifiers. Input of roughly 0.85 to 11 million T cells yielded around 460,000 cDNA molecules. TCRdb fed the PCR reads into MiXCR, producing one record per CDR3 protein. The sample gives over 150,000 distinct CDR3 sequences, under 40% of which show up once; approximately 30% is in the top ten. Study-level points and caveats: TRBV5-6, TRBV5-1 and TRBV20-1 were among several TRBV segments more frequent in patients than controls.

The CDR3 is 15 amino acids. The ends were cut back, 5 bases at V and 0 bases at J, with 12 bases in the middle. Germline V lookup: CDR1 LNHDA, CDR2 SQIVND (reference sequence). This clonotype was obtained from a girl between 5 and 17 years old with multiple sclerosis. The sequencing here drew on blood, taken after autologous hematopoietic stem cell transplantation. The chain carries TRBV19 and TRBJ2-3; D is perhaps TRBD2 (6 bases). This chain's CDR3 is CASSLADRSTDTQYF. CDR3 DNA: TGTGCCAGTAGTTTAGCGGACCGCAGCACAGATACGCAGTATTTT. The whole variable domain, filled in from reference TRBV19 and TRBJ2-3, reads DGGITQSPKYLFRKEGQNVTLSCEQNLNHDAMYWYRQDPGQGLRLIYYSQIVNDFQKGDIAEGYSVSREKKESFPLTVTSAQKNPTAFYLCASSLADRSTDTQYFGPGTRLTVL.